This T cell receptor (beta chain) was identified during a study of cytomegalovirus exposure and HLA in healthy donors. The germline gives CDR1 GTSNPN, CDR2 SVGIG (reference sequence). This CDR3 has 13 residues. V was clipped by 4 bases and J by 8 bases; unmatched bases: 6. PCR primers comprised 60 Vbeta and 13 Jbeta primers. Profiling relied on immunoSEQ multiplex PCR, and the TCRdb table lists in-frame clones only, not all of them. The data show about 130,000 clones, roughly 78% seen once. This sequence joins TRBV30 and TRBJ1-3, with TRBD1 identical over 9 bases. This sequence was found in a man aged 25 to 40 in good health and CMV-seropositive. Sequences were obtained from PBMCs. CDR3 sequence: CAWNRDRADTIYF. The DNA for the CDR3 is TGTGCCTGGAACAGGGACAGGGCGGACACCATATATTTT.